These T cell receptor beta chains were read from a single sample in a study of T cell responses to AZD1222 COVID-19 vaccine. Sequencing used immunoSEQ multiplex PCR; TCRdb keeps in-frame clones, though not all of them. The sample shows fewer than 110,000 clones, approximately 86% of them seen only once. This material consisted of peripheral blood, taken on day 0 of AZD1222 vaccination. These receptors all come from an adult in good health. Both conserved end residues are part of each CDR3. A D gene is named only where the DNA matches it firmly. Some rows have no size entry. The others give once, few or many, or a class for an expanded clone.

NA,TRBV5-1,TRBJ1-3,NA,TGCGCCAGCAGCTTGGCGGGGGCTATCTATGGAAACACCATATATTTT,CASSLAGAIYGNTIYF
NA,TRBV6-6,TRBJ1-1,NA,TGTGCCAGCAGTTACGGAGAACCGAACACTGAAGCTTTCTTT,CASSYGEPNTEAFF
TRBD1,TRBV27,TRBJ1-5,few,TGTGCCAGCAGGATGAAGACAGGGCGGAATCAGCCCCAGCATTTT,CASRMKTGRNQPQHF
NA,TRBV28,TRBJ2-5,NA,TGTGCCAGCAGGGCGGGGATGGGCAGGGAGACCCAGTACTTC,CASRAGMGRETQYF
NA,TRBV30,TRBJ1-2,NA,TGTGCCTGGAGTAGGGGACCCGGGCCCTATGGCTACACCTTC,CAWSRGPGPYGYTF
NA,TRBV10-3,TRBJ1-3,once,TGTGCCATCACCCCTTCCATCTTCAGGGGCTCTGGAAACACCATATATTTT,CAITPSIFRGSGNTIYF
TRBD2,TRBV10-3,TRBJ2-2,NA,TGTGCCATCAGTGGAAGTAGCGGGAGAGCTGGCGGGGAGCTGTTTTTT,CAISGSSGRAGGELFF
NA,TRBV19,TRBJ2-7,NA,TGTGCCAGTAGTATACTGGGGAACTACGAGCAGTACTTC,CASSILGNYEQYF
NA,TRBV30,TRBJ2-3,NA,TGTGCCTGGAGTCTAGCCTTTAGTCATACGCAGTATTTT,CAWSLAFSHTQYF
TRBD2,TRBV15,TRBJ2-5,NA,TGTGCCACCAGCAGAGATCTGGGAGCGGGAGGGGTGGAGACCCAGTACTTC,CATSRDLGAGGVETQYF
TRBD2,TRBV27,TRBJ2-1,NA,TGTGCCAGCAGTTCCCGACTAGCGGGAAACAATGAGCAGTTCTTC,CASSSRLAGNNEQFF
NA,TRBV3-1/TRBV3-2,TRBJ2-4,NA,TGTGCCAGCAGCCGCGCGGGGAGAGAAAACATTCAGTACTTC,CASSRAGRENIQYF
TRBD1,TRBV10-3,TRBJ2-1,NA,TGTGCCATCAGGAGGGGCCAGGGGGCTAACAATGAGCAGTTCTTC,CAIRRGQGANNEQFF
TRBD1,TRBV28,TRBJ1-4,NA,TGTGCCAGCAGCGATCCGGGACAGGGGTCTTATAATGAAAAACTGTTTTTT,CASSDPGQGSYNEKLFF
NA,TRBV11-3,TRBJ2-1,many,TGTGCCAGCAGCTTAGGTAGAAACAATGAGCAGTTCTTC,CASSLGRNNEQFF
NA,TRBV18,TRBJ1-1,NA,TGTGCCAGCTCATCCGACAGGCTTGAGGCTTTCTTT,CASSSDRLEAFF
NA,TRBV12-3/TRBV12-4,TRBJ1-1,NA,TGTGCCAGCAGTCCTCCAAGGGCAAATGAGGCTTTCTTT,CASSPPRANEAFF
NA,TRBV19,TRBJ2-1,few,TGTGCCAGTAGGTCCAGTTCGAAGCCCTCCTACAATGAGCAGTTCTTC,CASRSSSKPSYNEQFF
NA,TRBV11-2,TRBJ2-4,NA,TGTGCCAGCAGACGCCGGGAAAACATTCAGTACTTC,CASRRRENIQYF
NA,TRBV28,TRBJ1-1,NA,TGTGCCAGCACCGTACCCCCGAACACTGAAGCTTTCTTT,CASTVPPNTEAFF
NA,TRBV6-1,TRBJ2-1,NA,TGTGCCAGCAGTGAGGCCCCTCACAATGAGCAGTTCTTC,CASSEAPHNEQFF
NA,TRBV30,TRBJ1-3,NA,TGTGCCTGGAGTGGCTCCAACAGGGCTGGAAACACCATATATTTT,CAWSGSNRAGNTIYF
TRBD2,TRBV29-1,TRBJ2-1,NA,TGCAGCGGTGACAGGACTAGCGGCAATGAGCAGTTCTTC,CSGDRTSGNEQFF
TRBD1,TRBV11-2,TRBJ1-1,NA,TGTGCCAGCAGCTTAGTCTTGGGCCAGGGGGGCAACACTGAAGCTTTCTTT,CASSLVLGQGGNTEAFF
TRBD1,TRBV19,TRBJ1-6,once,TGTGCCAGTAGTTTCTCCGGGACAGACCCCTTCCCCCTCCACTTT,CASSFSGTDPFPLHF
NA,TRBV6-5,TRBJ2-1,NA,TGTGCCAGCAGCCGGGATTTGTCTGAGCAGTTCTTC,CASSRDLSEQFF